This TCR beta chain was sequenced during a study of cytomegalovirus exposure and HLA in healthy donors. This clone was detected a few times. The CDR3 is 12 amino acids. The ends were cut back, 0 bases at V and 5 bases at J, with 5 bases in the middle. The germline V gene encodes CDR1 SQVTM and CDR2 ANQGSEA. The primer mix had 60 Vbeta and 13 Jbeta primers. Generated by immunoSEQ multiplex PCR, the TCRdb table keeps only in-frame clones and is missing some. Of about 160,000 clones listed, 81% are singletons. The chain employs TRBV29-1 and TRBJ2-1; D gene ambiguous. The receptor was derived from a woman aged 45-65 years in good health and CMV-seronegative. Material for sequencing was PBMCs. In DNA, the CDR3 is TGCAGCGTTGAAGATAATAACAATGAGCAGTTCTTC. It translates to CSVEDNNNEQFF.